The 30 T cell receptor beta chains given below trace back to one sample, sequenced in a study of long-term antiretroviral therapy in people with HIV. It was version v3.0 of the immunoSEQ assay that was run at survey level. Clones were read by immunoSEQ multiplex PCR, and TCRdb kept only the in-frame ones, dropping some. Here the sample spans about 34,000 clones, 75% to 85% being singletons. Sample: unsorted PBMCs, taken 1.9 years after starting antiretroviral therapy. These receptors all come from a young man with HIV.

V and J are TRBV6-1 and TRBJ2-3; D is uncertain. Trimming took off 3 bases at V and 3 bases at J, with 19 bases between the two ends. The CDR3 runs to 17 residues. Germline assignment: CDR1 MNHNS and CDR2 SASEGT. The CDR3 coding sequence is TGTGCCAGCAGTGAGCCCCTACTCAGTTCTCGGACAGATACGCAGTATTTT. It encodes CASSEPLLSSRTDTQYF.

The gene calls are TRBV6-1 and TRBJ1-3; D unclear. CDR1 is MNHNS, CDR2 SASEGT, per germline. V lost 0 bases and J lost 1, with 13 bases in between. The length of the CDR3 is 17 residues. The CDR3, as DNA: TGTGCCAGCAGTGAAGCTTGGCGGGCCGCTTCTGGAAACACCATATATTTT. As protein: CASSEAWRAASGNTIYF.

This clone turned up a few times. The genes are TRBV12-5 and TRBJ2-5; D not resolved. Germline V gives CDR1 LGHNT, CDR2 FRNRAP. The germline V and J ends were trimmed by 1 base and 1 base, with 4 bases remaining between them. The CDR3 length is 13 residues. DNA for the CDR3: TGTGCTAGTGGTTTGGACAGCCAAGAGACCCAGTACTTC. Translation: CASGLDSQETQYF.

The V gene is TRBV28, the J gene TRBJ1-4; 8 nucleotides agree with TRBD1. Germline values: CDR1 MDHEN, CDR2 SYDVKM. CDR3 length: 17 residues. The CDR3 here is CATSRQGPTGGDEKLFF. CDR3 coding DNA: TGTGCGACCAGCAGACAGGGGCCCACTGGCGGAGATGAAAAACTGTTTTTT.

This clone was picked up a small number of times. The chain is built from TRBV10-1 and TRBJ2-2, with a possible D match to TRBD2 (6 bases). Looked up from germline, CDR1 is WNHNN and CDR2 is SYGVQD (reference sequence). Trimming shortened V by 10 bases and J by 4 bases, and 16 bases separated the two germline ends. This CDR3 has 14 amino acids. Here the CDR3 reads CATGDSRVTGELFF. CDR3 in DNA: TGCGCCACCGGGGACTCTAGGGTCACCGGGGAGCTGTTTTTT.

In DNA form, the CDR3 reads TGTGCCAGCAGCCGAAGAGAGGGGGGGCCCGCAGCTTTCGAGCAGTTCTTC. This gives the protein CASSRREGGPAAFEQFF. The chain carries TRBV4-2 and TRBJ2-1, with D perhaps TRBD2 (7 bases). V was shortened by 4 bases and J by 10 bases, with 26 bases between the two germline ends. Germline-derived CDR1 and CDR2 are LGHNA and YNFKEQ. The CDR3 is made up of 17 amino acids.

This clone came up a few times. This rearrangement joins TRBV9 to TRBJ2-3; D remains unclear. The CDR3 runs 13 residues. The V and J ends lost 1 base and 1 base respectively, with 4 bases between them. The germline V gene encodes CDR1 SGDLS and CDR2 YYNGEE. The CDR3 bases are TGTGCCAGCAGCGTATACGGCACAGATACGCAGTATTTT. Amino acid sequence: CASSVYGTDTQYF.

This clone was observed a handful of times. V and J are TRBV21-1 and TRBJ2-2. TRBV21-1 is termed a pseudogene. The CDR3 sequence is 16 residues long. The CDR3 protein is CASGLAALANTGELFF. The DNA for the CDR3 is TGTGCCAGCGGCCTGGCAGCCCTTGCTAACACCGGGGAGCTGTTTTTT.

V and J are TRBV28 and TRBJ1-5, with TRBD1 matching over 12 bases. Germline lookup yields CDR1 MDHEN and CDR2 SYDVKM. V was clipped by 7 bases and J by 6 bases; unmatched bases: 10. The CDR3 length is 16 residues. The CDR3 region has the DNA TGTGCCAGCACATATTCCCCGGGACAGGGGGCTCAGCCCCAGCATTTT. Protein product: CASTYSPGQGAQPQHF.

Only one count was recorded for this clone. V is TRBV28 and J is TRBJ2-2; 8 bases are a match to TRBD2. The CDR3 loop spans 17 amino acids. CDR1 and CDR2 from the germline V gene are MDHEN and SYDVKM. The J segment lost 3 bases and the V segment lost 4 bases, leaving 10 bases of the junction unmatched. CDR3 DNA sequence: TGTGCCAGCAGTTCCACCGGGGGGGAGGGGGACACCGGGGAGCTGTTTTTT. It codes for CASSSTGGEGDTGELFF.

The table lists this clone with a count of one. The chain links TRBV28 to TRBJ1-2; possible D gene TRBD1, 6 bases. The CDR3 consists of 14 residues. Per the germline V gene, CDR1 is MDHEN and CDR2 is SYDVKM. Trimming took 10 bases from V and 6 from J, leaving 21 bases between them. The CDR3 nucleotides are TGTGCCACCCACCCCCCAACAGGGATCCATGGCTACACCTTC. Amino acids: CATHPPTGIHGYTF.

The chain uses TRBV7-3 and TRBJ2-7, with 7 bases aligning to TRBD1. The CDR3 extends over 14 amino acids. CDR1 and CDR2 (germline): SGHTA, FQGTGA. The ends lost 5 bases at V and 6 bases at J; junction bases unmatched: 10. The CDR3 sequence: CASSPGEGAGEQYF. Written as DNA, the CDR3 is TGTGCCAGCAGCCCGGGTGAGGGGGCCGGCGAGCAGTACTTC.

V gene TRBV9 combines with J gene TRBJ2-6, with D possibly matching TRBD2 (5 bases). There are 18 residues in the CDR3. From germline, CDR1 is SGDLS and CDR2 YYNGEE. The ends were cut back, 4 bases at V and 0 bases at J, with 17 bases in the middle. The CDR3 coding sequence is TGTGCCAGCAGCCTCGAGGGTGGATACGTCTCTGGGGCCAACGTCCTGACTTTC. Amino acids: CASSLEGGYVSGANVLTF.

Note on this clone: One end of the junction varies from germline; a read error may be responsible. The V gene is TRBV7-7, the J gene TRBJ1-4, with 7 positions matching TRBD1. CDR1 and CDR2 from the germline V gene are SSHAT and FNYEAQ (reference sequence). The CDR3 consists of 14 residues. CDR3 protein: CASSCGQVFEKLFF. The CDR3 nucleotides are TGTGCTAGCAGCTGCGGACAGGTTTTTGAAAAACTGTTTTTT.

There are a few counts of this clone. The V gene is TRBV5-4, the J gene TRBJ2-1; tentatively, D is TRBD1 or TRBD2 (5 bases each). Deletions cut 3 bases from V and 9 bases from J, with 10 bases between. The CDR3 extends over 12 amino acids. Germline CDR1 SGHNT, CDR2 YYREEE (reference sequence). The DNA for the CDR3 is TGTGCCAGCAGCTGGGGGATTACTGAGCAGTTCTTC. This translates into CASSWGITEQFF.

The chain employs TRBV19 and TRBJ2-1; D may be TRBD2 (5 bases). V shed 1 base and J shed 5 bases, with 12 bases lying between them. The germline CDR1 and CDR2 sequences are LNHDA and SQIVND (reference sequence). The CDR3 is made up of 15 amino acids. CDR3 protein: CASSIGLPGNNEQFF. CDR3 in DNA: TGTGCCAGTAGTATAGGGCTACCCGGGAACAATGAGCAGTTCTTC.

The chain has TRBV2 and TRBJ1-2, with a tentative D call TRBD1 (5 bases). Germline values: CDR1 SNHLY, CDR2 FYNNEI. Trimming shortened V by 6 bases and J by 1 base, and 12 bases separated the two germline ends. The CDR3 is 14 residues long. The DNA for the CDR3 is TGTGCCAGCAGCCCAGTGGGGGGTAACTATGGCTACACCTTC. Its protein product is CASSPVGGNYGYTF.

V gene TRBV10-3 combines with J gene TRBJ1-5, with TRBD1 as a possible D gene (6 bases). Per the germline V gene, CDR1 is ENHRY and CDR2 is SYGVKD. V lost 4 bases and J lost 0, with 10 bases in between. The CDR3 runs 15 residues. CDR3: CAISGTEYSNQPQHF. In DNA form, the CDR3 reads TGTGCCATCAGTGGGACAGAATATAGCAATCAGCCCCAGCATTTT.

This clone occurred a few times. The CDR3 nucleotides read TGCGCCAGCAGGGAAGAAAGTAATTCACCCCTCCACTTT. It encodes CASREESNSPLHF. The chain recombines TRBV5-1 with TRBJ1-6, with D hard to call. V was trimmed by 5 bases and J by 6 bases, leaving 9 bases between them. The V gene's germline CDR1 is SGHRS and CDR2 YFSETQ. The CDR3 has 13 amino acids.

V and J are TRBV14 and TRBJ1-4; D gene ambiguous. This CDR3 contains 12 residues. The germline V and J ends were trimmed by 7 bases and 4 bases, with 7 bases remaining between them. Germline CDR1 reads SGHDN; CDR2 reads FVKESK. The CDR3 DNA reads TGTGCCAGCAAGGGAAGTAATGAAAAACTGTTTTTT. Its protein product is CASKGSNEKLFF.

The gene calls are TRBV28 and TRBJ1-6; D may be TRBD1 (6 bases). Germline CDR1 and CDR2: MDHEN and SYDVKM. The ends were cut back, 6 bases at V and 3 bases at J, with 18 bases in the middle. The CDR3 sequence is 17 residues long. The CDR3 DNA follows: TGTGCCAGCAGGCAGCAGGAGGGGGTCGGCTATAATTCACCCCTCCACTTT. Residues: CASRQQEGVGYNSPLHF.

J is TRBJ1-2 and V is TRBV6-4; a weak D match, TRBD1 (6 bases). The germline V and J ends were trimmed by 3 bases and 6 bases, with 8 bases remaining between them. The CDR3 runs to 12 residues. Germline V gene sequence: CDR1 MRHNA, CDR2 SNTAGT. The CDR3 DNA is TGTGCCAGCAGTGATGAGGGGGATGGCTACACCTTC. It is translated as CASSDEGDGYTF.

Only one count was recorded for this clone. The V and J genes are TRBV4-1 and TRBJ2-1; 7 nucleotides align to TRBD1. CDR1 and CDR2 from the germline V gene are MGHRA and YSYEKL. The CDR3 length is 17 residues. V shed 0 bases and J 1 base; nucleotides not matched to a gene: 6. The CDR3: CASSQDPRQGSYNEQFF. CDR3 coding DNA: TGCGCCAGCAGCCAAGACCCTAGACAGGGTTCCTACAATGAGCAGTTCTTC.

The chain employs TRBV14 and TRBJ2-5, with D perhaps matching TRBD1 (6 bases). Germline assignment: CDR1 SGHDN and CDR2 FVKESK. Trimming cost V 3 bases and J 5 bases, with 10 bases left between them. This CDR3 is built from 13 residues. The CDR3 here is CASSQAGVETQYF. The CDR3 DNA reads as TGTGCCAGCAGCCAGGCAGGGGTGGAGACCCAGTACTTC.

The chain combines TRBV30 with TRBJ2-3, with a tentative D call TRBD2 (7 bases). Germline CDR1 and CDR2: GTSNPN and SVGIG (reference sequence). Trimming removed 1 base from V and 6 bases from J, with 17 bases in between. This CDR3 region has 15 residues. CDR3 nucleotides: TGTGCCTGGAGTGAGGGGGGGAGGCCTCGGGATACGCAGTATTTT. Translation: CAWSEGGRPRDTQYF.

This chain connects TRBV5-1 to TRBJ2-2; 10 bases agree with TRBD2. Germline trimming cut 0 bases from V and 6 bases from J; bases unmatched to any gene: 5. The CDR3 has 16 residues. Germline-derived CDR1 and CDR2 are SGHRS and YFSETQ. The CDR3 loop is CASSLAQRGGSGELFF. CDR3 nucleotide sequence: TGCGCCAGCAGCTTGGCCCAGCGGGGGGGTTCCGGGGAGCTGTTTTTT. Complete variable domain (other parts from reference TRBV5-1 and TRBJ2-2): KAGVTQTPRYLIKTRGQQVTLSCSPISGHRSVSWYQQTPGQGLQFLFEYFSETQRNKGNFPGRFSGRQFSNSRSEMNVSTLELGDSALYLCASSLAQRGGSGELFFGEGSRLTVL.

The rearrangement links TRBV6-5 to TRBJ2-1; D is unresolved. The V gene lost 6 bases and the J gene lost 8 bases, with 14 bases spanning the gap. This CDR3 comprises 13 residues. Per the germline V gene, CDR1 is MNHEY and CDR2 is SVGAGI. The CDR3 loop reads CASRDPQNHEQFF. The CDR3 DNA reads TGTGCCAGCAGGGACCCACAGAACCATGAGCAGTTCTTC.

This chain connects TRBV9 to TRBJ2-1, with TRBD1 identical over 8 bases. CDR1 is SGDLS, CDR2 YYNGEE, per germline. The CDR3 is made up of 17 amino acids. V lost 2 bases and J lost 4; bases outside the gene matches: 11. This CDR3 reads CASSVPRTGTGYNEQFF. CDR3 DNA: TGTGCCAGCAGCGTCCCACGAACCGGGACAGGATACAATGAGCAGTTCTTC.

V and J are TRBV5-1 and TRBJ2-1, with D perhaps being TRBD1 or TRBD2 (5 bases each). The V gene's germline CDR1 is SGHRS and CDR2 YFSETQ. V lost 3 bases to trimming and J lost 1 base, with 17 bases between them. The CDR3 sequence is 17 residues long. The CDR3 spells CASSWDALIGSYNEQFF. The DNA for the CDR3 is TGCGCCAGCAGCTGGGACGCACTAATAGGATCCTACAATGAGCAGTTCTTC. Based on the CDR3 plus reference TRBV5-1 and TRBJ2-1, the full variable domain is KAGVTQTPRYLIKTRGQQVTLSCSPISGHRSVSWYQQTPGQGLQFLFEYFSETQRNKGNFPGRFSGRQFSNSRSEMNVSTLELGDSALYLCASSWDALIGSYNEQFFGPGTRLTVL.

V and J are TRBV18 and TRBJ1-4, with D unclear. CDR3 size: 15 residues. Trimming took off 0 bases at V and 4 bases at J, with 9 bases between the two ends. CDR1 and CDR2 (germline): KGHSH, LQKENI. The chain's CDR3 is CASSPPSGDNEKLFF. CDR3 DNA sequence: TGTGCCAGCTCACCACCGTCGGGTGATAATGAAAAACTGTTTTTT.